These T cell receptor beta chains were read from a single sample in a study of blood T cell repertoires in COVID-19. Clones were read by immunoSEQ multiplex PCR, and TCRdb kept only the in-frame ones, dropping some. The sample lists about 310,000 clones, approximately 89% occurring once. The sample consisted of peripheral blood. The receptors originated from a woman aged 50 to 60 who had recovered from COVID-19. Both conserved end residues are part of each CDR3. D genes are given only for firm matches. The size field is filled for only some rows; it gives once, few, many or a size class.

J gene | D gene | clone size | V gene | CDR3 DNA | CDR3 protein
TRBJ2-7 | . | once | TRBV9 | TGTGCCAGCAGCGTAGGGGGCTCTGGCGAGCAGTACTTC | CASSVGGSGEQYF
TRBJ1-2 | . | . | TRBV19 | TGTGCCAGTAGTTTCTCACAGGGCGGCTACACCTTC | CASSFSQGGYTF
TRBJ1-2 | TRBD1 | . | TRBV6-6 | TGTGCCAGCAGTCAGAGGGGACAGGGCACCGTTGGCTACACCTTC | CASSQRGQGTVGYTF
TRBJ1-1 | . | . | TRBV28 | TGTGCCAGCAGGCGGGGGAGTGCTGAAGCTTTCTTT | CASRRGSAEAFF
TRBJ1-3 | TRBD1 | few | TRBV18 | TGTGCCAGCTCACCGGGACAGGGGTTCTCTGGAAACACCATATATTTT | CASSPGQGFSGNTIYF
TRBJ1-2 | . | . | TRBV24-1 | TGTGCCACCAGTGATTACGGGGTCAACTATGGCTACACCTTC | CATSDYGVNYGYTF
TRBJ1-2 | . | . | TRBV11-2 | TGTGCCAGCAGCCTATCGCGGGGGCAAAGCTATGGCTACACCTTC | CASSLSRGQSYGYTF
TRBJ2-7 | TRBD1 | . | TRBV5-4 | TGTGCCAGCAGCCGACCGACAGGGGCTAGCGATGACGTAGTCTTC | CASSRPTGASDDVVF
TRBJ2-3 | TRBD1 | . | TRBV4-3 | TGCGCCAGCAGCCGAGATCCGGGACAGGGGGTGGCAGATACGCAGTATTTT | CASSRDPGQGVADTQYF
TRBJ1-4 | . | . | TRBV5-1 | TGCGCCAGCAGCACAGGACAGAATGAAAAACTGTTTTTT | CASSTGQNEKLFF
TRBJ1-1 | . | . | TRBV7-2 | TGTGCCAGCAGCTTACACCTAAACACTGAAGCTTTCTTT | CASSLHLNTEAFF
TRBJ1-4 | . | . | TRBV9 | TGTGCCAGCAGCCTTGATGGTAGTGTCGAAAAACTGTTTTTT | CASSLDGSVEKLFF
TRBJ2-2 | . | few | TRBV12-3/TRBV12-4 | TGTGCCAGCAGTCCCATGAACACCGGGGAGCTGTTTTTT | CASSPMNTGELFF
TRBJ2-5 | . | . | TRBV7-2 | TGTGCCAGCAGCTACTTGCATAACGGGGAGACCCAGTACTTC | CASSYLHNGETQYF
TRBJ2-7 | . | once | TRBV7-9 | TGTGCCAGCAGCTACGGAGGGGTTTCCTACGAGCAGTACTTC | CASSYGGVSYEQYF
TRBJ2-5 | TRBD2 | . | TRBV9 | TGTGCCAGCAGCGCGGATACCGGGGGGCAAGAGACCCAGTACTTC | CASSADTGGQETQYF
TRBJ1-6 | . | . | TRBV7-2 | TGTGCCAGCAGCTTACGAGCCGCACGAACCCTTAATTCACCCCTCCACTTT | CASSLRAARTLNSPLHF
TRBJ2-5 | TRBD1 | . | TRBV19 | TGTGCCAGTAGACCTGACAGGGGGCGAGAGACCCAGTACTTC | CASRPDRGRETQYF
TRBJ1-1 | TRBD1 | . | TRBV10-2 | TGCGCCAGCAGTGAGCCGGGACAGGGGAGAACTGAAGCTTTCTTT | CASSEPGQGRTEAFF
TRBJ1-1 | TRBD1 | . | TRBV7-9 | TGTGCCAGCGGGGGACAGGGGGACACTGAAGCTTTCTTT | CASGGQGDTEAFF
TRBJ1-4 | . | . | TRBV4-3 | TGCGCCAGCAGCTATGCGCGGGAAGGGTACGGTGAAAAACTGTTTTTT | CASSYAREGYGEKLFF
TRBJ1-6 | TRBD1 | . | TRBV27 | TGTGCCAGCAGTTTAGCGGGACAGAATAATTCACCCCTCCACTTT | CASSLAGQNNSPLHF
TRBJ2-1 | TRBD2 | . | TRBV7-2 | TGTGCCAGCAGCTTCGTTAGCGGGGGGGCCCAAAATGAGCAGTTCTTC | CASSFVSGGAQNEQFF
TRBJ2-2 | TRBD1 | . | TRBV4-3 | TGCGCCAGCAGCCAAGACAGGGGGCGTAACACCGGGGAGCTGTTTTTT | CASSQDRGRNTGELFF
TRBJ2-3 | TRBD2 | . | TRBV9 | TGTGCCAGCAGCGTAGATGAGGGAGGGAGAACAGATACGCAGTATTTT | CASSVDEGGRTDTQYF
TRBJ1-1 | . | . | TRBV28 | TGTGCCAGCAGTTACCCACAGCTAATGAACACTGAAGCTTTCTTT | CASSYPQLMNTEAFF
TRBJ1-5 | . | . | TRBV19 | TGTGCCAGTAGTCATTGGAGAGCCGATTATAGCAATCAGCCCCAGCATTTT | CASSHWRADYSNQPQHF
TRBJ2-7 | TRBD2 | . | TRBV6-6 | TGTGCCAGCAGTTACGGGGCGGGAGATGGCGAGCAGTACTTC | CASSYGAGDGEQYF
TRBJ2-1 | TRBD2 | . | TRBV28 | TGTGCCAGCAGTGGGACTAGCAGTTACAATGAGCAGTTCTTC | CASSGTSSYNEQFF
TRBJ1-5 | . | few | TRBV4-3 | TGCGCCAGCAGCCAAGAGCGTTCATTGAATCAGCCCCAGCATTTT | CASSQERSLNQPQHF
TRBJ1-5 | . | few | TRBV30 | TGTGCCTGGAGTGTAACCCCAGATTATAGCAATCAGCCCCAGCATTTT | CAWSVTPDYSNQPQHF
TRBJ1-4 | TRBD1 | . | TRBV6-5 | TGTGCCAGCAGAACACAGGGGGCTGGGGAAAAACTGTTTTTT | CASRTQGAGEKLFF
TRBJ1-6 | . | . | TRBV6-1 | TGTGCCAGCAGTGAAAGGGCGGGGAATTCACCCCTCCACTTT | CASSERAGNSPLHF
TRBJ1-1 | . | . | TRBV7-9 | TGTGCCAGCATCCGGGTGGCTGAAGCTTTCTTT | CASIRVAEAFF
TRBJ2-3 | . | . | TRBV18 | TGTGCCAGCTCACCACTGCTAGGGGAAGATACGCAGTATTTT | CASSPLLGEDTQYF
TRBJ2-7 | TRBD1 | . | TRBV13 | TGTGCCAGCAGCCCTCTTATTGGATCCGGGACAGGGAAAGTGGAGCAGTACTTC | CASSPLIGSGTGKVEQYF
TRBJ1-6 | . | . | TRBV7-2 | TGTGCCAGCAGCTTAGCTAGTCCGGGGGACGGCCGGGGTTCACCCCTCCACTTT | CASSLASPGDGRGSPLHF
TRBJ2-7 | . | . | TRBV28 | TGTGCCAGCAAAACCCAGGGGCCGCGGGACGAGCAGTACTTC | CASKTQGPRDEQYF
TRBJ1-5 | . | . | TRBV30 | TGTGCCTGGAGCGTACGTTCGGATCAGCCCCAGCATTTT | CAWSVRSDQPQHF
TRBJ1-1 | . | . | TRBV6-5 | TGTGCCAGCCTACAGGGACACAACACTGAAGCTTTCTTT | CASLQGHNTEAFF
TRBJ1-5 | . | . | TRBV30 | TGTGCCTGGAGCACAGCCGGGACAAGCAATCAGCCCCAGCATTTT | CAWSTAGTSNQPQHF
TRBJ2-7 | TRBD1 | once | TRBV9 | TGTGCCAGCAGCGCCGGGACAGGGGGCGAGCAGTACTTC | CASSAGTGGEQYF
TRBJ2-3 | TRBD2 | . | TRBV7-9 | TGTGCCAGCAGAACTTTCGGGAGGAGTACAGATACGCAGTATTTT | CASRTFGRSTDTQYF
TRBJ1-2 | . | . | TRBV11-2 | TGTGCCAGCAGCTGGGGCCCAGGGGCGCAAGGAAACTATGGCTACACCTTC | CASSWGPGAQGNYGYTF
TRBJ1-5 | . | . | TRBV5-6 | TGTGCCAGCAGCGCCACAGGGATGGGCAATCAGCCCCAGCATTTT | CASSATGMGNQPQHF
TRBJ2-1 | . | . | TRBV6-5 | TGTGCCAGCAGCACTGCAGGTGGGCCTGAGCAGTTCTTC | CASSTAGGPEQFF
TRBJ2-4 | . | once | TRBV3-1/TRBV3-2 | TGTGCCAGCAGCCAATCCCCCTGGCCTGGGAGCATTCAGTACTTC | CASSQSPWPGSIQYF
TRBJ2-7 | . | . | TRBV28 | TGTGCCAGCAGTTTAGCGGGGCAGGGGGAGTTCGGGCAGTACTTC | CASSLAGQGEFGQYF
TRBJ2-6 | . | . | TRBV5-1 | TGCGCCAGCAGCACGGAACCACAGGGCTCTGGGGCCAACGTCCTGACTTTC | CASSTEPQGSGANVLTF
TRBJ1-2 | . | . | TRBV7-2 | TGTGCCAGCAGCGTAGGACAAGGTTCCCACTATGGCTACACCTTC | CASSVGQGSHYGYTF
TRBJ2-5 | TRBD1 | . | TRBV18 | TGTGCCAGCTCACCACCGGGACAGTACCAAGAGACCCAGTACTTC | CASSPPGQYQETQYF
TRBJ2-7 | . | . | TRBV21-1 | TGTGCCAGCAGCCCTCCCGGGGGACAGGACGAGCAGTACTTC | CASSPPGGQDEQYF
TRBJ1-5 | TRBD1 | . | TRBV11-2 | TGTGCCAGCAGCCTCGGACAGGGGGCAGGGCAGCCCCAGCATTTT | CASSLGQGAGQPQHF
TRBJ1-6 | TRBD1 | many | TRBV4-1 | TGCGCCAGCAGCCTCCGCGCCGGACAGGGGGTCGGTTCACCCCTCCACTTT | CASSLRAGQGVGSPLHF
TRBJ2-5 | . | once | TRBV6-5 | TGTGCCAGCAGGGTGGCAGGACAAGAGACCCAGTACTTC | CASRVAGQETQYF
TRBJ2-2 | TRBD2 | . | TRBV5-4 | TGTGCCAGCAGCTTTTTAAGCGGGGGGGCTAACGGGGAGCTGTTTTTT | CASSFLSGGANGELFF